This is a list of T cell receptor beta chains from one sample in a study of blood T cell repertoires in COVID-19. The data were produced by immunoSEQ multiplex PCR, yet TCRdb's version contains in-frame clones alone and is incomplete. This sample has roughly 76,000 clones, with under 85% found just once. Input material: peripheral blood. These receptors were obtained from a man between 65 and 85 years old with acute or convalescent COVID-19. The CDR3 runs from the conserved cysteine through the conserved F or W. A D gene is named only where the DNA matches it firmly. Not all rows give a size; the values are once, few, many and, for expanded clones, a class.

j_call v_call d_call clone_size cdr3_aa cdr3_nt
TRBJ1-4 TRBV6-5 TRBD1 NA CAGGQVGGNEKLFF TGTGCCGGGGGACAGGTCGGGGGCAATGAAAAACTGTTTTTT
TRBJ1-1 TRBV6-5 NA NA CASNPKQGAFF TGTGCCAGCAACCCCAAACAGGGTGCCTTCTTT
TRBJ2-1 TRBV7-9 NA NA CASSFQGFNEQFF TGTGCCAGCAGCTTTCAGGGTTTCAATGAGCAGTTCTTC
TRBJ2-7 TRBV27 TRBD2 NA CASSTSGRFNEQYF TGTGCCAGCAGCACAAGCGGGAGGTTCAACGAGCAGTACTTC
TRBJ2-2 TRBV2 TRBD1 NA CASRDREAGELFF TGTGCCAGCAGGGACAGGGAGGCCGGGGAGCTGTTTTTT
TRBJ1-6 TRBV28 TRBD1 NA CASSKTGGYSPLHF TGTGCCAGCAGCAAGACAGGGGGCTATTCACCCCTCCACTTT
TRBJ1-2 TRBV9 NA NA CASSARREAGGYTF TGTGCCAGCAGCGCCAGGCGGGAGGCGGGCGGCTACACCTTC
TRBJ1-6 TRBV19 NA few CASSSQGGSSPLHF TGTGCCAGTAGTTCTCAAGGGGGTAGTTCACCCCTCCACTTT
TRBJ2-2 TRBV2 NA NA CASRVGTLNTGELFF TGTGCCAGCAGGGTAGGGACACTTAACACCGGGGAGCTGTTTTTT
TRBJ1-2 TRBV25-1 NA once CASSEGDYGYTF TGTGCCAGCAGTGAAGGAGACTATGGCTACACCTTC
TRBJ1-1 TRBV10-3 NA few CAISSGQNTEAFF TGTGCCATCAGTTCGGGACAGAACACTGAAGCTTTCTTT
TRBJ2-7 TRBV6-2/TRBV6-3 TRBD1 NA CASSYPGQGAPKYF TGTGCCAGCAGTTATCCGGGACAGGGGGCTCCAAAGTACTTC
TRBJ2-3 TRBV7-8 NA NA CASSFLAADTQYF TGTGCCAGCAGCTTCTTAGCAGCAGATACGCAGTATTTT
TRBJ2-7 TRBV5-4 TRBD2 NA CASSWGEGHSYEQYF TGTGCCAGCAGCTGGGGGGAGGGCCATTCCTACGAGCAGTACTTC
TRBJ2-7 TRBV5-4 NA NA CASSWDFSYEQYF TGTGCCAGCAGCTGGGACTTTTCCTACGAGCAGTACTTC
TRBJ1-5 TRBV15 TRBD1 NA CATSERQGVQPQHF TGTGCCACCAGCGAGCGACAGGGGGTTCAGCCCCAGCATTTT
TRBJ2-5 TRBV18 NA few CASSPPAGETQYF TGTGCCAGCTCACCCCCAGCAGGAGAGACCCAGTACTTC
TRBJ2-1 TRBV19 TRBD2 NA CASSASGTSSNEQFF TGTGCCAGTAGTGCCTCCGGGACTAGCTCAAATGAGCAGTTCTTC
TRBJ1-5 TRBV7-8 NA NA CASSTSGTGGRPQHF TGTGCCAGCAGCACTTCCGGGACGGGAGGTCGACCCCAGCATTTT
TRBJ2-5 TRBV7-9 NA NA CASSLGQEETQYF TGTGCCAGCAGCTTAGGGCAGGAAGAGACCCAGTACTTC
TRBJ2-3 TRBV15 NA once CATSRSPSAQYF TGTGCCACCAGCAGGTCTCCTTCGGCGCAGTATTTT
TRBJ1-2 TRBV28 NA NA CASSPGQRNYGYTF TGTGCCAGCAGCCCTGGACAGCGCAACTATGGCTACACCTTC
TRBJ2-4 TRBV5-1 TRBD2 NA CASSEGLAGGDIQYF TGCGCCAGCAGCGAGGGACTAGCGGGAGGTGACATTCAGTACTTC
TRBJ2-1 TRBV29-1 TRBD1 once CSVETGGFGNEQFF TGCAGCGTCGAAACAGGGGGCTTTGGCAATGAGCAGTTCTTC
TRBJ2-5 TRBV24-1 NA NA CATGGDNQETQYF TGTGCCACCGGGGGGGACAACCAAGAGACCCAGTACTTC
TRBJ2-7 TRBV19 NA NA CASTPGGQLTYEQYF TGTGCCAGTACCCCGGGGGGACAACTTACCTACGAGCAGTACTTC
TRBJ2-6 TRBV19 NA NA CASRTGTGANVLTF TGTGCCAGTAGAACAGGGACTGGGGCCAACGTCCTGACTTTC
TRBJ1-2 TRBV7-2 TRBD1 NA CASSLGQHSYGYTF TGTGCCAGCAGCTTGGGACAGCATTCCTATGGCTACACCTTC
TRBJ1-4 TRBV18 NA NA CASSPTGVNEKLFF TGTGCCAGCTCACCGACGGGGGTTAATGAAAAACTGTTTTTT
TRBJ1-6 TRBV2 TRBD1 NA CASTGQDSPLHF TGTGCCAGCACTGGACAGGATTCACCCCTCCACTTT
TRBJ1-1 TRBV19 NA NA CASSPSGGNTEAFF TGTGCCAGTAGCCCCTCCGGGGGGAACACTGAAGCTTTCTTT
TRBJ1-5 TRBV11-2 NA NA CASSLGSLRGQPQHF TGTGCCAGCAGCTTAGGGTCCCTTCGCGGTCAGCCCCAGCATTTT
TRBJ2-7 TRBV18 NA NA CASSPPGRQSYEQYF TGTGCCAGCTCACCACCGGGGAGGCAGTCCTACGAGCAGTACTTC
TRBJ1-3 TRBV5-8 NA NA CASSSRQKMAGNTIYF TGTGCCAGCAGCTCCCGACAGAAGATGGCTGGAAACACCATATATTTT
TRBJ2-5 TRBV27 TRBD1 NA CASSLNPGTVGTQYF TGTGCCAGCAGTTTAAATCCCGGGACAGTTGGGACCCAGTACTTC
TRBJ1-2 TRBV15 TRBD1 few CATSRVQGDGYTF TGTGCCACCAGCAGAGTGCAGGGGGATGGCTACACCTTC
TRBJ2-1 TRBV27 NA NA CASSPLALSYNEQFF TGTGCCAGCAGTCCGCTAGCCCTCTCCTACAATGAGCAGTTCTTC
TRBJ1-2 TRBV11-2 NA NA CASSLGGNYGYTF TGTGCCAGCAGCTTGGGAGGGAACTATGGCTACACCTTC
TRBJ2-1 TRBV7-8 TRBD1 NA CASGDRVYNEQFF TGTGCCAGCGGGGACAGAGTCTACAATGAGCAGTTCTTC
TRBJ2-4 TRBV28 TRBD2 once CASNSPGLATLQYF TGTGCCAGCAATTCCCCAGGACTAGCGACCCTTCAGTACTTC
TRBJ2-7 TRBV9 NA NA CASSVQSSGNEQYF TGTGCCAGCAGCGTGCAGAGCTCAGGGAACGAGCAGTACTTC
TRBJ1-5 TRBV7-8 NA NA CASSQAGNSNQPQHF TGTGCCAGCAGCCAGGCGGGCAATAGCAATCAGCCCCAGCATTTT
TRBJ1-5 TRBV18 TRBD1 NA CASSPGGQGPPQHF TGTGCCAGCTCACCCGGGGGACAGGGTCCGCCCCAGCATTTT
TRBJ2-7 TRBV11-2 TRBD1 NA CASSLGAGGTIYEQYF TGTGCCAGCAGCTTAGGGGCAGGGGGAACAATCTACGAGCAGTACTTC
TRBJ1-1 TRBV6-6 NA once CASSLGHLNTEAFF TGTGCCAGCAGTTTGGGACACCTGAACACTGAAGCTTTCTTT
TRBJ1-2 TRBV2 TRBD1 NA CASSEALQWTGNGYTF TGTGCCAGCAGTGAAGCGCTTCAGTGGACAGGGAATGGCTACACCTTC
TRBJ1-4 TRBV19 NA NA CASTPWMTTTNEKLFF TGTGCCAGTACCCCTTGGATGACAACAACTAATGAAAAACTGTTTTTT
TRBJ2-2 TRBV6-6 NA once CASGEGAPTGELFF TGTGCCAGCGGGGAAGGGGCTCCGACCGGGGAGCTGTTTTTT
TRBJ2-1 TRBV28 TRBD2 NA CASSPRELAAYNEQFF TGTGCCAGCAGCCCCAGGGAACTAGCGGCCTACAATGAGCAGTTCTTC
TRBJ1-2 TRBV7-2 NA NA CASSIIENYGYTF TGTGCCAGCAGCATTATAGAGAACTATGGCTACACCTTC
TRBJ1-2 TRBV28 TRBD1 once CASSPRQGVWGYTF TGTGCCAGCAGTCCCAGGCAGGGGGTGTGGGGCTACACCTTC
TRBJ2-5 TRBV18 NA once CASSPRQGLETQYF TGTGCCAGCTCACCAAGACAGGGACTAGAGACCCAGTACTTC
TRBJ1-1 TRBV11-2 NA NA CASSGGALRVNTEAFF TGTGCCAGCAGCGGGGGGGCACTTAGGGTAAACACTGAAGCTTTCTTT
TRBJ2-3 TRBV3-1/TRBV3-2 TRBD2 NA CASSQEGAGADTQYF TGTGCCAGCAGCCAAGAAGGAGCGGGAGCAGATACGCAGTATTTT
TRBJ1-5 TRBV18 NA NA CASSPPGQGSQPQHF TGTGCCAGCTCACCACCGGGGCAGGGGAGTCAGCCCCAGCATTTT
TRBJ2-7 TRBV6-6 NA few CASRTGTFYEQYF TGTGCCAGCAGGACAGGAACTTTCTACGAGCAGTACTTC
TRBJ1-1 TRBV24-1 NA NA CATRQTGMNTEAFF TGTGCCACCAGGCAGACGGGGATGAACACTGAAGCTTTCTTT
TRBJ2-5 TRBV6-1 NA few CASSEQGSGMRETQYF TGTGCCAGCAGTGAGCAGGGGAGCGGGATGAGAGAGACCCAGTACTTC
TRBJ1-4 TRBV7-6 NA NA CASSRTVREKLFF TGTGCCAGCAGCCGAACCGTACGGGAAAAACTGTTTTTT
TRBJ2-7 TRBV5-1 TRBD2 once CASSLGGSEGASEQYF TGCGCCAGCAGCTTGGGCGGGAGCGAAGGGGCCAGCGAGCAGTACTTC